This TCR beta chain was documented in a study of blood T cell repertoires in COVID-19. The CDR3 extends over 16 amino acids. The germline V gene has CDR1 LGHNA and CDR2 YSLEER. The V end lost 0 bases, the J end lost 2 bases, and 10 bases lay between the germline ends. Produced via immunoSEQ multiplex PCR; TCRdb's table is partial and in-frame only. The top ten hold approximately 1.5% of the sample, which has around 110,000 clones, about 85% seen once. Material: peripheral blood. This chain links TRBV4-3 with TRBJ2-2; tentative D call: TRBD1 (5 bases). The TCR was taken from a man in his forties with acute or convalescent COVID-19. DNA of the CDR3: TGCGCCAGCAGCCAAGAGTACAGGACAAACACCGGGGAGCTGTTTTTT. Translation: CASSQEYRTNTGELFF.